This T cell receptor (beta chain) was sequenced during a study of regulatory T cells. The CDR3 is made up of 15 amino acids. Trimming left V 0 bases short and J 6 bases short, with 15 bases between. Germline CDR1 SGDLS, CDR2 YYNGEE. Primers: 52 TRBV forward and 13 TRBJ reverse. Generated by immunoSEQ multiplex PCR, the TCRdb table keeps only in-frame clones and is missing some. This table has roughly 15,000 clones, approximately 92% appearing once. The chain combines TRBV9 with TRBJ1-1; D is uncertain. The receptor was derived from a person aged 18 to 29 with CD3G deficiency. The sample was CD8+ T cells sorted from blood. The CDR3 spells CASSVGSQVVAEAFF. The CDR3 DNA reads as TGTGCCAGCAGCGTAGGATCGCAGGTCGTGGCTGAAGCTTTCTTT.